This entry features one T cell receptor beta chain sequence. The antigen is not known. This record belongs to a study of T cell responses to AZD1222 COVID-19 vaccine. Sequencing used immunoSEQ multiplex PCR; TCRdb keeps in-frame clones, though not all of them. The sample lists 150,000 or so clones, 80% to 95% occurring once. Study-wide results and caveats: All repertoire sampling was performed exclusively after the peak T cell response. Just a handful of AZD1222 recipients were seropositive at baseline.

The V end was cut by 7 bases, the J end by 4 bases, with 13 bases between. In germline, CDR1 is ENHRY, CDR2 SYGVKD. The CDR3 sequence is 13 residues long. This chain links TRBV10-3 with TRBJ2-5, with D perhaps given as TRBD1 or TRBD2 (5 bases each). The starting material was peripheral blood, obtained on day 0 of MenACWY control vaccination. This receptor was obtained from an adult in good health. CDR3 region: CAITRGTGETQYF. The CDR3 region has the DNA TGTGCCATCACCAGAGGGACCGGAGAGACCCAGTACTTC.